The TCR beta chain described here comes from a study of Ad26.COV2.S vaccination and SARS-CoV-2 variants. Study-level information: The Ad26.COV2.S arm of the COV1001 trial was where the donor was placed.

Study-wide findings and caveats: Vaccinees and placebo recipients showed similar non-spike TCR breadth.

With respect to this clone: Antigen unknown.

This sample's treatment: about 20 received Ad26.COV2.S at low or high dose, single or two shots; five or six received placebo; per-sample allocation not given. Sampling occurred on day 63 after the first vaccine or placebo injection. An 18-55-year-old adult in Boston served as donor. The table came from immunoSEQ multiplex PCR; TCRdb's copy has only in-frame clones and leaves some out. The sample consists of about 350,000 clones, about 88% of them appearing once. The sequence derives from a person aged 18 to 65 who received the Ad26.COV2.S COVID-19 vaccine or a placebo. This specimen was peripheral blood, taken in a trial of Ad26.COV2.S vaccine versus placebo.

In nucleotides, the CDR3 is TGTGCCAGCAGCTCCAGGGTATATGACACTGAAGCTTTCTTT. This gives the protein CASSSRVYDTEAFF. The chain couples TRBV5-4 to TRBJ1-1, with D perhaps TRBD1 (5 bases). This CDR3 has 14 residues. The ends were cut back, 3 bases at V and 3 bases at J, with 12 bases in the middle. Germline V CDR1 and CDR2: SGHNT, YYREEE (reference sequence).